Listed here are 14 T cell receptor beta chains from one sample, sequenced in a study of T-cell memory formation after mild COVID-19 (dated by TCRdb to the early 2020s). The library relied on 5' RACE. The listed sequencing device is Illumina NovaSeq 6000. TCRdb reanalyzed the raw reads on its own, using fastp at Q25 for trimming and MiXCR for clone calling, and kept in-frame beta chains. Under each unique CDR3 protein, matching rows form one entry showing the most common genes and DNA. In all, the sample holds more than 300,000 distinct CDR3 sequences, and 12% to 15% of those were seen once. The ten largest clonotypes hold about a fifth of the sample. Material: PBMCs or a T cell subset sorted from them (not recorded which). The source is a man between 18 and 35 years old who had mild COVID-19 (a few samples of this study predate the infection). The sample titles of this study are shuffled in the database, so cell type and time point are left out; the donor was told from shared clones.

The chain links TRBV20-1 to TRBJ1-4, with D perhaps TRBD1 (5 bases). Trimming removed 3 bases at V and 4 bases at J, with 12 bases between. The CDR3 length is 14 residues. Germline V gene data show CDR1 as DFQATT and CDR2 as SNEGSKA (reference sequence). The CDR3 region is CSARGGAVNEKLFF. CDR3 bases: TGCAGTGCTAGGGGAGGGGCGGTTAATGAAAAACTGTTTTTT.

This clonotype occurred a few times. The J gene is TRBJ1-1, the V gene TRBV27; D unclear. In germline, CDR1 is MNHEY, CDR2 SMNVEV (reference sequence). Trimming took off 5 bases at V and 3 bases at J, with 13 bases between the two ends. This CDR3 contains 14 residues. In DNA, the CDR3 is TGTGCCAGCAGTGCCTATCGCAGCTACACTGAAGCTTTCTTT. Translated, it gives CASSAYRSYTEAFF.

The chain carries TRBV4-1 and TRBJ1-1; D is uncertain. This CDR3 has 15 residues. Germline assignment: CDR1 MGHRA and CDR2 YSYEKL. V gave up 0 bases and J gave up 3 bases, with 11 bases separating them. This CDR3 is CASSQDRGGYTEAFF. The CDR3 DNA is TGCGCCAGCAGCCAAGATCGAGGCGGATACACTGAAGCTTTCTTT.

This clonotype has at least ten counts. V is TRBV7-2 and J is TRBJ2-1; 10 nucleotides align to TRBD2. The CDR3 is 15 amino acids. The ends lost 4 bases at V and 4 bases at J; junction bases unmatched: 4. Per germline, CDR1 SGHTA and CDR2 FQGNSA. CDR3 loop: CASSSTSGQYNEQFF. CDR3 in DNA: TGTGCCAGCAGCTCGACTAGCGGGCAGTACAATGAGCAGTTCTTC.

This rearrangement joins TRBV5-4 to TRBJ1-2; D is ambiguous. CDR1 SGHNT and CDR2 YYREEE come from the germline V gene (reference sequence). This CDR3 region has 12 residues. The germline V and J ends were trimmed by 0 bases and 7 bases, with 7 bases remaining between them. The CDR3 loop reads CASSLDNGGYTF. The CDR3 bases are TGTGCCAGCAGCTTGGACAACGGTGGCTACACCTTC.

In its sample, this clonotype was seen a few times. The V and J genes are TRBV30 and TRBJ1-3; D uncertain. CDR3 length: 15 residues. With 5 bases removed from V and 0 bases from J, the gap between germline ends came to 14 bases. CDR1 GTSNPN and CDR2 SVGIG come from the germline V gene (reference sequence). CDR3 DNA sequence: TGTGCCTGGGGAGAAGACACCTACTCTGGAAACACCATATATTTT. The encoded protein is CAWGEDTYSGNTIYF.

At least ten counts were recorded for this clonotype. This sequence joins TRBV5-1 and TRBJ2-7, with D tentatively TRBD1 (6 bases). V was cut by 3 bases and J by 7 bases, with 20 bases left in between. This CDR3 region has 15 residues. Germline V CDR1 and CDR2: SGHRS, YFSETQ. This chain's CDR3 is CASSSHPGQTNEQYF. In DNA, the CDR3 is TGCGCCAGCAGCTCACACCCGGGACAAACCAATGAGCAGTACTTC.

The V gene is TRBV4-3, the J gene TRBJ1-2, with a possible D match to TRBD1 (5 bases). CDR1 is LGHNA and CDR2 is YSLEER in the germline V gene. The CDR3 covers 17 residues. Deletions cut 0 bases from V and 8 bases from J, with 22 bases between. The CDR3 loop is CASSQDARAQVTSGYTF. In DNA, the CDR3 is TGCGCCAGCAGCCAAGATGCGAGGGCACAGGTTACTTCCGGCTACACCTTC.

This clonotype occurred a few times. The chain recombines TRBV6-6 with TRBJ2-2, with D possibly TRBD2 on 6 matching bases. The CDR3 is 17 residues long. Per the germline V gene, CDR1 is MNHNY and CDR2 is SVGAGI (reference sequence). Trimming shortened V by 7 bases and J by 0 bases, and 18 bases separated the two germline ends. The CDR3 DNA sequence: TGTGCCAGCACTCGCCCACAAGCGGGTCCGAACACCGGGGAGCTGTTTTTT. Amino acid sequence: CASTRPQAGPNTGELFF.

The chain combines TRBV12-5 with TRBJ2-2, with D perhaps given as TRBD1 or TRBD2 (5 bases each). The CDR3 totals 15 residues. The V gene's germline CDR1 is LGHNT and CDR2 FRNRAP. V was cut by 5 bases and J by 4 bases, with 14 bases left in between. CDR3 loop: CASGLRDVATGELFF. The DNA for the CDR3 is TGTGCTAGTGGTCTCCGGGACGTTGCCACCGGGGAGCTGTTTTTT.

The chain combines TRBV6-1 with TRBJ2-3; D is unresolved. From germline, CDR1 is MNHNS and CDR2 SASEGT. V was cut by 6 bases and J by 8 bases, with 21 bases left in between. This CDR3 is built from 15 residues. The CDR3 region has the DNA TGTGCCAGCAGCGCAACTAATGTACCCCCAGGTACGCAGTATTTT. This gives the protein CASSATNVPPGTQYF.

This clonotype was picked up a small number of times. This sequence joins TRBV10-3 and TRBJ1-1; weak D call: TRBD1 (6 bases). In germline, CDR1 is ENHRY, CDR2 SYGVKD. V dropped 2 bases and J dropped 4 bases, with 17 bases sitting between them. This CDR3 region has 16 residues. The CDR3 sequence: CAISEHWGGGLTEAFF. DNA of the CDR3: TGTGCCATCAGTGAGCATTGGGGGGGCGGGCTCACTGAAGCTTTCTTT.

This clonotype has a handful of counts. The chain combines TRBV5-1 with TRBJ1-5; D remains ambiguous. The CDR3 is 15 amino acids. V was cut by 2 bases and J by 1 base, with 10 bases left in between. CDR1 is SGHRS and CDR2 is YFSETQ in the germline V gene. CDR3 DNA sequence: TGCGCCAGCAGCTTTGGTGGGCTCAGCAATCAGCCCCAGCATTTT. This encodes CASSFGGLSNQPQHF.

This clonotype was counted at least ten times. The chain carries TRBV4-2 and TRBJ2-5; D uncertain. The CDR3 is 13 residues long. Trimming removed 2 bases at V and 2 bases at J, with 6 bases between. Germline V CDR1 and CDR2: LGHNA, YNFKEQ. As DNA, the CDR3 is TGTGCCAGCAGCCAACTCGGGCAAGAGACCCAGTACTTC. Its protein product is CASSQLGQETQYF.